Sequencing of this T cell receptor (beta chain) was carried out in a study of blood T cell repertoires in COVID-19. As for the study in general: T cells, B-cell-depleted T cells, or PBMCs provided the cDNA or gDNA that served as material.

This CDR3 comprises 13 residues. Trimming stripped 2 bases from V and 2 bases from J, with 6 bases between. The germline V gene encodes CDR1 MNHEY and CDR2 SVGEGT. As originally analysed: Counts of nucleated cells, estimated from reference gene primer amplification, were obtained. Clones were sequenced by immunoSEQ multiplex PCR, and TCRdb holds only the in-frame ones, with some missing. Clone size and V and J calls were adopted from that table, with D and trimming inferred from the DNA. The sample lists about 180,000 clones; approximately 90% were seen once. The specimen was peripheral blood. This chain links TRBV6-2 or TRBV6-3 with TRBJ2-5; D remains ambiguous. The sequence derives from a man between 18 and 29 years old who had recovered from COVID-19. CDR3 sequence (DNA): TGTGCCAGCAGTTACGCTATTCAAGAGACCCAGTACTTC. This translates into CASSYAIQETQYF.